This T cell receptor (beta chain) was captured by sequencing in a study of blood T cell repertoires in COVID-19 (dated by TCRdb to 2019 to 2021). Background for the entire study: Samples from collaborators originated in the United States, Italy and Spain and spanned both the acute and convalescent phases of COVID-19. Deeply sampled blood TCRbeta repertoires from subjects exposed to, actively infected with, or recovered from COVID-19 were included in the dataset. The repertoires were released in a freely available public database intended as a resource for research on the immune response to SARS-CoV-2. The material from the prospective study consisted of cDNA or gDNA derived from T cells, B-cell-depleted T cells, or PBMCs. The sample metadata nearly always contained a de-identified subject ID, COVID-19 status, age in years and sex. The samples were drawn from two sources: the first 160 participants of the ongoing ImmuneRACE study, and fewer than 1,500 subjects contributed by 6 global collaborators. HLA class I and class II types, where available, came from metadata supplied by the sample provider rather than from assay-based typing.

The investigation overall reported the following: Clinical and demographic metadata were provided uncurated, with the amount varying by source and participant.

One collaborating source in Seattle enrolled patients while the patients were actively infected and followed the patients over time throughout the course of disease. Whole blood was collected in K2EDTA tubes by collaborating institutions according to the institutions' own protocols. For TCRbeta analysis, collaborators shipped samples as frozen whole blood, isolated PBMCs, or DNA extracted from either of those sample types. Notes on this clone: This receptor's antigen is unknown. The input lacks base qualities; no much larger clone sits a single base away.

TCRbeta CDR3 regions were amplified from genomic DNA by means of the immunoSEQ Assay, a bias-controlled multiplex PCR. Regarding the original processing steps: The number of nucleated cells in each sample was estimated by amplification of reference gene primers within the assay. Sequence reads were collapsed and filtered to measure the absolute abundance of every unique TCRbeta CDR3 rearrangement. For each sample, productive Simpson clonality was calculated as the square root of Simpson's diversity index across productive rearrangements. In TCRdb, the immuneACCESS table is reduced to in-frame sequences with V and J assigned. These tables do not hold every clone; where another copy was compared, an unresolved V gene accounts for under half, and the others remain unexplained. The DNA gave D and trimming, while V, J and clone size come from that table. The sample has roughly 190,000 clones on record, roughly 80% of them singletons. The ten largest clones take up approximately 11% of the sample.

For CDR1 and CDR2, the germline V gene lists SNHLY and FYNNEI. V is cut by 7 bases and J by 10 bases, and the space between the germline ends is 16 bases. From the cysteine up to the phenylalanine, the CDR3 has a length of 12 residues. Only the CDR3 region is kept as DNA, spanning 36 bases read in frame from base 1. This TCR came from a woman aged 40 to 50 with COVID-19, enrolled during active disease. This sequence uses TRBV2 and TRBJ1-2; a confident D gene designation cannot be given. The sequenced material came from peripheral blood. The nucleotide sequence reads as follows: TGTGCCAGCACCCTAAACGAGGACTCCTACACCTTC. Its amino acids are CASTLNEDSYTF. The reference TRBV2 and TRBJ1-2 proteins fill in what lies around the CDR3, so the full variable domain reads EPEVTQTPSHQVTQMGQEVILRCVPISNHLYFYWYRQILGQKVEFLVSFYNNEISEKSEIFDDQFSVERPDGSNFTLKIRSTKLEDSAMYFCASTLNEDSYTFGSGTRLTVV.